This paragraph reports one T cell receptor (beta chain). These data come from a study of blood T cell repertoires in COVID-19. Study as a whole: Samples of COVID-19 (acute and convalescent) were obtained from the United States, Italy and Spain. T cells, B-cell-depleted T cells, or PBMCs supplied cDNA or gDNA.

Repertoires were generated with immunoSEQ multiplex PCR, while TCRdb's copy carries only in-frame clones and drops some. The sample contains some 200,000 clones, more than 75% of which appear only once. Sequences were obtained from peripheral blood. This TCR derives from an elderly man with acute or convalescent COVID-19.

The DNA for the CDR3 is TGTGCCAGCAGTGGGCCAACGGAGCAGTACTTC. It encodes CASSGPTEQYF. The V call is TRBV28, the J call TRBJ2-7; D is unclear. CDR1 and CDR2 (germline): MDHEN, SYDVKM. The CDR3 has 11 residues. Trimming removed 5 bases from V and 7 bases from J, with 9 bases in between.